This record concerns one TCR beta chain sequence. The assay was immunoSEQ multiplex PCR, and TCRdb's table has in-frame clones only and misses some. This sample has around 130,000 clones, with over 80% found just once. This sample is drawn from a study of blood T cell repertoires in COVID-19. Germline V gene sequence: CDR1 SGHTA, CDR2 FQGTGA. This CDR3 is 13 amino acids long. V was cut by 2 bases and J by 8 bases, with 11 bases left in between. Material: PBMCs or T cells enriched from blood (not recorded which). The TCR originated in a man in his thirties or forties who had recovered from COVID-19. The genes are TRBV7-3 and TRBJ2-3, with D possibly TRBD1 on 5 matching bases. The CDR3 is CASSLEGAGTQYF. CDR3 nucleotide sequence: TGTGCCAGCAGCTTAGAAGGGGCAGGTACGCAGTATTTT.